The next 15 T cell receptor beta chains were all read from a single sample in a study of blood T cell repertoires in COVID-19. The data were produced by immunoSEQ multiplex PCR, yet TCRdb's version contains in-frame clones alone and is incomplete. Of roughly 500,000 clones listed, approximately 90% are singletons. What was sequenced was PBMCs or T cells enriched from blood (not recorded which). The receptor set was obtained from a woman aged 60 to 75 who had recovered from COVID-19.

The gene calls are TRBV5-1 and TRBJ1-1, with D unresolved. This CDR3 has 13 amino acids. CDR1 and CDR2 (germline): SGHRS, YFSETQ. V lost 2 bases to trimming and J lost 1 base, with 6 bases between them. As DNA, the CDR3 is TGCGCCAGCAGCTTTTCAGAGAACACTGAAGCTTTCTTT. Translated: CASSFSENTEAFF.

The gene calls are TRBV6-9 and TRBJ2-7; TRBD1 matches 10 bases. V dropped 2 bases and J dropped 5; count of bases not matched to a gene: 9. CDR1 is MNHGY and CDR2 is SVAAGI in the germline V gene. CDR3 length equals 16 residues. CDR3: CASSYNGTGDLDEQYV. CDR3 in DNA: TGTGCCAGCAGTTATAATGGGACAGGGGACCTGGACGAGCAGTACGTC.

The CDR3 nucleotides read TGCGCCAGCAGCTTAAGGACAGGGGCGGACTATAATTCACCCCTCCACTTT. Amino acids: CASSLRTGADYNSPLHF. The V call is TRBV5-1, the J call TRBJ1-6; the match to TRBD1 covers 9 bases. The CDR3 spans 17 residues. Germline V CDR1 and CDR2: SGHRS, YFSETQ. V lost 2 bases, J lost 3 bases, and 6 bases stayed unmatched.

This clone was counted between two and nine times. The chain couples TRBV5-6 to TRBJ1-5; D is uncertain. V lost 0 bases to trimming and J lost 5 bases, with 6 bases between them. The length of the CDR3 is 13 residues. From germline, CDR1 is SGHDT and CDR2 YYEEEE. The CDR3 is CASSLAGYQPQHF. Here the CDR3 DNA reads TGTGCCAGCAGCTTGGCCGGGTATCAGCCCCAGCATTTT.

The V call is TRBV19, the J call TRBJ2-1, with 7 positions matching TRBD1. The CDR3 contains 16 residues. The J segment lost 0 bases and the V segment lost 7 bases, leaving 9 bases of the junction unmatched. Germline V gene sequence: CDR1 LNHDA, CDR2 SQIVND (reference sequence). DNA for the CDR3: TGTGCCAGTAAATGGGCCGGGACAGACTCCTACAATGAGCAGTTCTTC. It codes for CASKWAGTDSYNEQFF.

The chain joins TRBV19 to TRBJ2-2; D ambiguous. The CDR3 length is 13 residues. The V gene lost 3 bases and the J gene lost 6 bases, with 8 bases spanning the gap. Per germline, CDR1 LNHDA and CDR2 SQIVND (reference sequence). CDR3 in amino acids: CASSIGVSGELFF. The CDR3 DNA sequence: TGTGCCAGTAGTATTGGAGTTTCCGGGGAGCTGTTTTTT.

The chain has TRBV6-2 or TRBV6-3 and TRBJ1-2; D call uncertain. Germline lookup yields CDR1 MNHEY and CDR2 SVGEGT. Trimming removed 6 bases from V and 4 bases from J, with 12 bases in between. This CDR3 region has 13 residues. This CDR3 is CASSSQEGYGYTF. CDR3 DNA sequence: TGTGCCAGCAGCTCCCAGGAAGGCTATGGCTACACCTTC.

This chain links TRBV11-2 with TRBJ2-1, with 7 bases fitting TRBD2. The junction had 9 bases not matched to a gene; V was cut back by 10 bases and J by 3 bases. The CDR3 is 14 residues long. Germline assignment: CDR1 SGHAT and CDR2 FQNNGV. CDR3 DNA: TGTGCCACCTCAGAGACTAGCCTCTACAATGAGCAGTTCTTC. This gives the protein CATSETSLYNEQFF.

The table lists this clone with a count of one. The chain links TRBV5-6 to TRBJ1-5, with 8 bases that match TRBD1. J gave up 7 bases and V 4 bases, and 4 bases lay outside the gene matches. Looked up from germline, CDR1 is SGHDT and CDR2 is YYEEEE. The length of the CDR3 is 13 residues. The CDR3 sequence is CASSRTGMQPQHF. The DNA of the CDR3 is TGTGCCAGCAGCCGGACAGGGATGCAGCCCCAGCATTTT.

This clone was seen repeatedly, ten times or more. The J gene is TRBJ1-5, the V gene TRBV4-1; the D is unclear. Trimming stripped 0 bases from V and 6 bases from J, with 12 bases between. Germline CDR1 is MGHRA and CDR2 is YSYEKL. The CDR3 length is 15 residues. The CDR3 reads CASSQDPAGGQPQHF. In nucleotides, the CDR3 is TGCGCCAGCAGCCAAGATCCGGCAGGAGGTCAGCCCCAGCATTTT.

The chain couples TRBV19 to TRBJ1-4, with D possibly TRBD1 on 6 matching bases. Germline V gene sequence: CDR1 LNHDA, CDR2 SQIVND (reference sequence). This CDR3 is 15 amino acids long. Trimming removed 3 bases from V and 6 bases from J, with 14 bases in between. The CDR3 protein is CASSMVAGDYEKLFF. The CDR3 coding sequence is TGTGCCAGTAGTATGGTGGCAGGGGATTATGAAAAACTGTTTTTT.

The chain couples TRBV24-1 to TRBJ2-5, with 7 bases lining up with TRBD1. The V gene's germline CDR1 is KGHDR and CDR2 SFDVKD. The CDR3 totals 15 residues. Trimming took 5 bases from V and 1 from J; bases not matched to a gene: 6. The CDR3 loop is CATSGHRGPQETQYF. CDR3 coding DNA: TGTGCCACCAGTGGCCACAGGGGCCCCCAAGAGACCCAGTACTTC.

CDR3 DNA sequence: TGCGCCAGCAGCTTGGTTCAGGGGGTAGGGGACACTGAAGCTTTCTTT. Translating gives CASSLVQGVGDTEAFF. The rearrangement joins TRBV5-1 to TRBJ1-1; 7 nucleotides align to TRBD1. V shed 0 bases and J 3 bases; nucleotides not matched to a gene: 8. CDR1 SGHRS and CDR2 YFSETQ come from the germline V gene. There are 16 residues in the CDR3.

This CDR3 is CASSLDWANTIYF. The CDR3 bases are TGTGCCAGCAGCTTAGATTGGGCAAACACCATATATTTT. The chain is built from TRBV7-8 and TRBJ1-3, with D unclear. Deletions cut 1 base from V and 6 bases from J, with 7 bases between. Germline V gene sequence: CDR1 SGHVS, CDR2 FQNEAQ. CDR3 size: 13 residues.

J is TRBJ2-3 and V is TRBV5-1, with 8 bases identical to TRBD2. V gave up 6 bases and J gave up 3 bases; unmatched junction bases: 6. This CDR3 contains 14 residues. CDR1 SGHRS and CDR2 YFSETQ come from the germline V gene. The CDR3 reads CASKNTGGTDTQYF. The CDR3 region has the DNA TGCGCCAGCAAAAATACGGGAGGGACAGATACGCAGTATTTT.